These T cell receptor beta chains were read from a single sample in a study of read filtering for tumor transcriptome and immune sequencing. TCRdb reprocessed the reads via MiXCR and lists one record per CDR3 protein. The table records about 58,000 distinct CDR3 sequences, roughly 12% of them present only once. Sample: a population of CD138-negative cells sorted from bone marrow. The receptors derive from a donor aged 40 or over with multiple myeloma. Both conserved end residues are part of each CDR3. The D gene is left open where the match is weak. The listing skips clone size in some rows; elsewhere it reads once, few, many or a size class.

clone_size j_call d_call v_call cdr3_aa cdr3_nt
many TRBJ1-4 . TRBV5-1 CASSYLPGDEKLFF TGCGCCAGCAGCTACCTCCCCGGCGATGAAAAACTGTTTTTT
many TRBJ2-2 TRBD1 TRBV5-4 CASSVDRAGELFF TGTGCCAGCAGCGTCGACAGGGCGGGGGAGCTGTTTTTT
many TRBJ2-1 . TRBV28 CASSLGGGLDEQFF TGTGCCAGCAGTTTAGGGGGGGGCTTGGATGAGCAGTTCTTC
many TRBJ2-3 . TRBV5-1 CASSPQRGSTDTQYF TGCGCCAGCAGCCCCCAAAGGGGTAGCACAGATACGCAGTATTTT
many TRBJ2-5 TRBD2 TRBV5-1 CASSPRGGLGQETQYF TGCGCCAGCAGCCCTCGGGGAGGGTTGGGGCAAGAGACCCAGTACTTC
many TRBJ1-5 . TRBV18 CASSQTVNSNQPQHF TGTGCCAGCTCACAGACAGTGAATAGCAATCAGCCCCAGCATTTT
few TRBJ2-7 . TRBV11-3 CASSLGADVPRQYF TGTGCCAGCAGCTTAGGGGCGGACGTCCCCCGGCAGTACTTC
many TRBJ2-5 . TRBV7-9 CASSYTAGKETQYF TGTGCCAGCAGCTACACGGCGGGTAAAGAGACCCAGTACTTC
few TRBJ1-1 . TRBV10-1 CASSYSMNTEAFF TGCGCCAGCTCTTACTCTATGAACACTGAAGCTTTCTTT
. TRBJ2-1 . TRBV6-6 CASSLRSSYNEQFF TGTGCCAGCAGTCTTAGGAGCTCCTACAATGAGCAGTTCTTC
few TRBJ1-5 . TRBV6-6 CASSYGQNLPQHF TGTGCCAGCAGTTACGGGCAGAATCTGCCCCAGCATTTT
few TRBJ2-5 TRBD2 TRBV3-1 CASSQGAGGQTQYF TGTGCCAGCAGCCAAGGAGCGGGGGGACAGACCCAGTACTTC
many TRBJ1-4 . TRBV27 CASSLYEGGATNEKLFF TGTGCCAGCAGTCTCTACGAGGGGGGGGCAACTAATGAAAAACTGTTTTTT
many TRBJ2-1 . TRBV11-1 CASSFGRDPRYNEQFF TGTGCCAGCAGCTTTGGCCGGGACCCCCGCTACAATGAGCAGTTCTTC
few TRBJ2-1 . TRBV7-2 CASSLGGRYNEQFF TGTGCCAGCAGCTTAGGAGGGCGATACAATGAGCAGTTCTTC
many TRBJ1-1 TRBD1 TRBV6-5 CASSYSRRQGVSEAFF TGTGCCAGCAGTTACTCGAGGCGGCAGGGGGTTTCTGAAGCTTTCTTT
many TRBJ2-2 . TRBV7-3 CASSLSVERPGELFF TGTGCCAGCAGCTTAAGTGTCGAGAGGCCCGGGGAGCTGTTTTTT
many TRBJ2-5 . TRBV4-2 CASSQAPGETQYF TGTGCCAGCAGCCAAGCTCCGGGGGAGACCCAGTACTTC
many TRBJ1-1 . TRBV6-2/TRBV6-3 CASRTGQSEAFF TGTGCCAGCAGAACTGGACAATCTGAAGCTTTCTTT
many TRBJ2-4 . TRBV20-1 CSARMGYRAKNIQYF TGCAGTGCTAGAATGGGTTACAGGGCCAAAAACATTCAGTACTTC
many TRBJ2-7 . TRBV6-6 CASKYGGGSYEQYF TGTGCCAGCAAATATGGGGGTGGATCCTACGAGCAGTACTTC
many TRBJ2-7 TRBD1 TRBV6-6 CASIRQDRVYEQYF TGTGCCAGCATTAGGCAGGACAGGGTGTACGAGCAGTACTTC
. TRBJ2-5 TRBD2 TRBV12-3/TRBV12-4 CASSPTSGGLETQYF TGTGCCAGCAGTCCCACTAGCGGGGGGCTGGAGACCCAGTACTTC
many TRBJ2-2 . TRBV7-9 CASSQATGATGELFF TGTGCCAGCAGCCAAGCTACGGGGGCAACCGGGGAGCTGTTTTTT
few TRBJ1-5 . TRBV18 CASSPVTDSNQPQHF TGTGCCAGCTCACCGGTGACGGATAGCAATCAGCCCCAGCATTTT
many TRBJ2-3 . TRBV18 CASSPRDDTDTQYF TGTGCCAGCTCTCCCCGGGACGATACAGATACGCAGTATTTT
many TRBJ1-5 . TRBV6-1 CASSPGTLTSQPQHF TGTGCCAGCAGTCCCGGGACCCTAACGAGTCAGCCCCAGCATTTT
many TRBJ2-1 . TRBV7-8 CASTETETLNEQFF TGTGCCAGCACCGAGACAGAGACTCTCAATGAGCAGTTCTTC
many TRBJ2-7 TRBD1 TRBV29-1 CSVEDQTGGGSEQYF TGCAGCGTTGAAGATCAGACAGGGGGAGGTAGCGAGCAGTACTTC
many TRBJ2-3 . TRBV20-1 CSMLAPDTQYF TGCAGTATGCTAGCGCCAGATACGCAGTATTTT
. TRBJ2-3 TRBD2 TRBV5-1 CASSLWGTSGGAGSTDTQYF TGCGCCAGCAGCTTGTGGGGCACTAGCGGGGGGGCCGGTAGCACAGATACGCAGTATTTT
many TRBJ1-5 TRBD1 TRBV6-4 CASRADRGGNQPQHF TGTGCCAGCAGAGCCGACAGGGGCGGCAATCAGCCCCAGCATTTT
many TRBJ1-4 . TRBV20-1 CSARDFRDGNEKLFF TGCAGTGCTAGAGATTTCAGGGATGGTAATGAAAAACTGTTTTTT
many TRBJ2-2 . TRBV5-1 CASSFFAGAVGELFF TGCGCCAGCAGCTTCTTCGCCGGCGCGGTCGGGGAGCTGTTTTTT
many TRBJ1-4 . TRBV7-2 CASSVQQVQNEKLFF TGTGCCAGCAGCGTACAACAGGTCCAAAATGAAAAACTGTTTTTT
many TRBJ1-5 . TRBV7-9 CASSPIGSGLSNQPQHF TGTGCCAGCAGCCCTATCGGTTCGGGGCTGAGCAATCAGCCCCAGCATTTT
many TRBJ1-4 . TRBV27 CASRVQRSEKLFF TGTGCCAGCAGGGTCCAAAGGAGTGAAAAACTGTTTTTT
many TRBJ1-1 . TRBV4-1 CASSQDRQKNMNTEAFF TGCGCCAGCAGCCAAGATAGACAGAAAAATATGAACACTGAAGCTTTCTTT
many TRBJ2-5 . TRBV5-1 CASSLAEGPQETQYF TGCGCCAGCAGCTTGGCCGAGGGGCCCCAAGAGACCCAGTACTTC
. TRBJ2-1 TRBD1 TRBV10-1 CASANRDRGIYEQFF TGCGCCAGCGCAAACCGGGACAGGGGTATCTATGAGCAGTTCTTC
many TRBJ1-1 TRBD1 TRBV5-1 CASSLGQAGTEAFF TGCGCCAGCAGCCTGGGACAGGCCGGCACTGAAGCTTTCTTT
. TRBJ2-5 . TRBV12-3/TRBV12-4 CASSFKQSQETQYF TGTGCCAGCAGTTTCAAGCAGTCCCAAGAGACCCAGTACTTC
many TRBJ1-5 . TRBV2 CASMGEPSQPQHF TGTGCCAGCATGGGGGAGCCGAGTCAGCCCCAGCATTTT
many TRBJ2-3 . TRBV6-2/TRBV6-3 CASSLGGTGTDTQYF TGTGCCAGCAGTTTGGGGGGAACGGGGACAGATACGCAGTATTTT
many TRBJ1-1 TRBD1 TRBV14 CASSQETGWNTEAFF TGTGCCAGCAGCCAAGAGACAGGGTGGAACACTGAAGCTTTCTTT
many TRBJ2-7 . TRBV29-1 CSVEDSGGVSYEQYF TGCAGCGTTGAAGATTCGGGGGGCGTCAGCTACGAGCAGTACTTC
few TRBJ2-3 . TRBV7-3 CASSLPGGRGNTQYF TGTGCCAGCAGCTTACCCGGGGGGCGCGGGAATACGCAGTATTTT
many TRBJ2-3 . TRBV5-1 CASSPPGLRTDTQYF TGCGCCAGCAGCCCACCGGGACTCCGCACAGATACGCAGTATTTT